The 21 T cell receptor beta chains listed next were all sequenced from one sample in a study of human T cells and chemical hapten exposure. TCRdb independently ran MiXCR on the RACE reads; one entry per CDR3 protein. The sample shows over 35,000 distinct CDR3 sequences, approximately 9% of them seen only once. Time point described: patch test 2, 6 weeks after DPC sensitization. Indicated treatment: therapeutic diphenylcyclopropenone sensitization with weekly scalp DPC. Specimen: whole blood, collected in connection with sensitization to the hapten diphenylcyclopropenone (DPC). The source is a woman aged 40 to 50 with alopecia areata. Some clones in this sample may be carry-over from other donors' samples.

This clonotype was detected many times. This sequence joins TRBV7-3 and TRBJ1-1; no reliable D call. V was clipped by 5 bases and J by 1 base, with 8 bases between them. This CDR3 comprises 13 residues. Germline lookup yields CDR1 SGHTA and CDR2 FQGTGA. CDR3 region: CASSRQANTEAFF. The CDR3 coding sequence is TGTGCCAGCAGCAGGCAGGCGAACACTGAAGCTTTCTTT.

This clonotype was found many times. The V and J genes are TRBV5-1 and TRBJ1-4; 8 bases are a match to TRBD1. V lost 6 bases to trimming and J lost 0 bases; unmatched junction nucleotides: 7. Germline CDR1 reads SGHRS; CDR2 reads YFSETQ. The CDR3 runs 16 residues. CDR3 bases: TGCGCCAGCAAAGGGACAGGCCTTGCAACTAATGAAAAACTGTTTTTT. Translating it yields CASKGTGLATNEKLFF. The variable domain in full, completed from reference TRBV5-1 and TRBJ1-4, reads KAGVTQTPRYLIKTRGQQVTLSCSPISGHRSVSWYQQTPGQGLQFLFEYFSETQRNKGNFPGRFSGRQFSNSRSEMNVSTLELGDSALYLCASKGTGLATNEKLFFGSGTQLSVL.

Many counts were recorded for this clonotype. The CDR3 spells CASSYGGPLAKNIQYF. The CDR3 DNA is TGTGCCAGCAGTTACGGGGGGCCCCTAGCCAAAAACATTCAGTACTTC. The chain couples TRBV6-5 to TRBJ2-4; D is tentatively TRBD1 or TRBD2 (6 bases each). The CDR3 runs to 16 residues. Germline assignment: CDR1 MNHEY and CDR2 SVGAGI. V was shortened by 2 bases and J by 0 bases, with 11 bases between the two germline ends.

This CDR3 reads CASSWRGGWTDTQYF. In DNA form, the CDR3 reads TGCGCCAGCAGCTGGAGGGGGGGCTGGACAGATACGCAGTATTTT. This chain uses TRBV5-1 with TRBJ2-3; perhaps TRBD2 as D (7 bases). CDR3 length: 15 residues. CDR1 is SGHRS and CDR2 is YFSETQ in the germline V gene. Trimming took 3 bases from V and 3 from J, leaving 14 bases between them.

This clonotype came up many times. The CDR3 here is CASALVGGESQPQHF. The DNA for the CDR3 is TGTGCCAGCGCCCTGGTGGGGGGAGAAAGTCAGCCCCAGCATTTT. The chain carries TRBV6-2 or TRBV6-3 and TRBJ1-5; perhaps TRBD1 as D (5 bases). V lost 8 bases to trimming and J lost 6 bases, with 20 bases between them. CDR1 MNHEY and CDR2 SVGEGT come from the germline V gene. The CDR3 extends over 15 amino acids.

CDR3 bases: TGCGCCAGCAGCCAAGCCCGATTCGGAGGGAATGAGCAGTTCTTC. Protein: CASSQARFGGNEQFF. V usage is TRBV4-3 and J usage is TRBJ2-1; D is perhaps TRBD2 (6 bases). CDR1 is LGHNA, CDR2 YSLEER, per germline. Trimming pared 1 base from V and 7 bases from J, leaving 14 bases between. This CDR3 has 15 amino acids.

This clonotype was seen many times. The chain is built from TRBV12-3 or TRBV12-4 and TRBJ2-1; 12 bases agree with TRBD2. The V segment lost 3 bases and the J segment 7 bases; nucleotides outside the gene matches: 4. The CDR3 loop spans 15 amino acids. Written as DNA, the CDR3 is TGTGCCAGCAGTTTCCCTAGCGGGGGGGCAAATGAGCAGTTCTTC. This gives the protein CASSFPSGGANEQFF.

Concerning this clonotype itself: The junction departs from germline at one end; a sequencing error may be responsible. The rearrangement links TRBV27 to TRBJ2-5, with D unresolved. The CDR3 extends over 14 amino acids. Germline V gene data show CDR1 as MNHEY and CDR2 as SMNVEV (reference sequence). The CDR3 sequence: CASSLSRKRETQNF. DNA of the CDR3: TGTGCCAGCAGTTTATCCAGAAAACGTGAGACCCAGAACTTC.

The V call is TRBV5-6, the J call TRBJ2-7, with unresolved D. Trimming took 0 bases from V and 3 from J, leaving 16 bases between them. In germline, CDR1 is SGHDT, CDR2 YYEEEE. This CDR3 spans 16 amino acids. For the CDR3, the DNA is TGTGCCAGCAGCTTGGGAAGTTTGGGCGGCTACTACGAGCAGTACTTC. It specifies CASSLGSLGGYYEQYF.

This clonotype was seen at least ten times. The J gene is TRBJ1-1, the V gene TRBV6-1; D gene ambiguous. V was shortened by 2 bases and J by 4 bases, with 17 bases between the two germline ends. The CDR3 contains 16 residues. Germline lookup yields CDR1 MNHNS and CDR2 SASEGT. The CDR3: CASSEWGRNLGTEAFF. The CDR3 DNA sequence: TGTGCCAGCAGTGAATGGGGAAGGAACCTCGGCACTGAAGCTTTCTTT.

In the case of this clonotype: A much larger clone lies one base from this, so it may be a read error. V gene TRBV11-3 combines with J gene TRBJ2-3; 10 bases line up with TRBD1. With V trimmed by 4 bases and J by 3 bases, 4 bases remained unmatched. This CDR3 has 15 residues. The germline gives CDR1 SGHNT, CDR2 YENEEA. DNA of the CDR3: TGTGCCAGCAGCTCCTGGACAGGGGGGACAGATACGCAGTATTTT. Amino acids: CASSSWTGGTDTQYF.

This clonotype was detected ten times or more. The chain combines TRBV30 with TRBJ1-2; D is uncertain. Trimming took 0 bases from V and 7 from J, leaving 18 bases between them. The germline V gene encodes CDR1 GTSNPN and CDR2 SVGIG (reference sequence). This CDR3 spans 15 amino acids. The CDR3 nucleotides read TGTGCCTGGAGTGTAGTGGCCCCCATTACTGCTGGCTACACCTTC. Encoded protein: CAWSVVAPITAGYTF.

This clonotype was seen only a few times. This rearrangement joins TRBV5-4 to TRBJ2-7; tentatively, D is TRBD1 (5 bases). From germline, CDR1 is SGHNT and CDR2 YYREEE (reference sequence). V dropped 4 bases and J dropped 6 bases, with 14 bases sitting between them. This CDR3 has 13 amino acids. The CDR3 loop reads CASSHPTEGEQYF. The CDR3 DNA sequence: TGTGCCAGCAGCCACCCGACAGAAGGCGAGCAGTACTTC.

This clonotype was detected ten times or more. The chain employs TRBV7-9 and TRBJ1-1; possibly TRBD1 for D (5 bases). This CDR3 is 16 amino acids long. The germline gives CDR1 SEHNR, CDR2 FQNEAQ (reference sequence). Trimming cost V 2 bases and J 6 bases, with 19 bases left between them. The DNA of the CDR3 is TGTGCCAGCAGCTTATCCCTTGGAAGGGGAGTCGCTGAAGCTTTCTTT. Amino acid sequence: CASSLSLGRGVAEAFF.

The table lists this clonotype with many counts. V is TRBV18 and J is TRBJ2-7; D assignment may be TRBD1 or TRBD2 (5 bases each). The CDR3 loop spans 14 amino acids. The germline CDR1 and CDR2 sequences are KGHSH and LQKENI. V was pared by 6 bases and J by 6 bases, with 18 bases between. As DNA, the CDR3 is TGTGCCAGCTCCCCAGACGGGACCTCTCGCGAGCAGTACTTC. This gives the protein CASSPDGTSREQYF. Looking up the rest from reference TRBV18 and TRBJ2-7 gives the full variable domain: NAGVMQNPRHLVRRRGQEARLRCSPMKGHSHVYWYRQLPEEGLKFMVYLQKENIIDESGMPKERFSAEFPKEGPSILRIQQVVRGDSAAYFCASSPDGTSREQYFGPGTRLTVT.

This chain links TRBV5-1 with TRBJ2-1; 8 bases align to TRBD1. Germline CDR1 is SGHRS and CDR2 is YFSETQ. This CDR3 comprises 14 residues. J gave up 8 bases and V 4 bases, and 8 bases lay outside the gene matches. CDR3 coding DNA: TGCGCCAGCAGCCCCGGACAGGGCCTGGATGAGCAGTTCTTC. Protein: CASSPGQGLDEQFF.

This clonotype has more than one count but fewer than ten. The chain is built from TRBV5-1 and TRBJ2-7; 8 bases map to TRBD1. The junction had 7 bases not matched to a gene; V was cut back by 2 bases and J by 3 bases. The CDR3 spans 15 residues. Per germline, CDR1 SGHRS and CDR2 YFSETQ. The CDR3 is CASSLGTGNFYEQYF. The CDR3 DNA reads TGCGCCAGCAGCTTAGGGACAGGCAACTTCTACGAGCAGTACTTC.

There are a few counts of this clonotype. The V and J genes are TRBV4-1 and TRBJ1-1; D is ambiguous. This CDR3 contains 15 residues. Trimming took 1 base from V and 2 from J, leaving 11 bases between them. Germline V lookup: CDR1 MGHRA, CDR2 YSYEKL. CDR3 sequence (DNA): TGCGCCAGCAGCCAAGTTGCGGGCCTCAACACTGAAGCTTTCTTT. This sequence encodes CASSQVAGLNTEAFF.

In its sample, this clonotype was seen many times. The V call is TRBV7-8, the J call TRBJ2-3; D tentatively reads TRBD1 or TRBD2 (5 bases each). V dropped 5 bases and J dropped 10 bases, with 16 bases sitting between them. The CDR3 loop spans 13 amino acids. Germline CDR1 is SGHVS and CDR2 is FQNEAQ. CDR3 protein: CASSRDPPRAQYF. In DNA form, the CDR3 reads TGTGCCAGCAGCCGGGACCCACCGAGAGCGCAGTATTTT.

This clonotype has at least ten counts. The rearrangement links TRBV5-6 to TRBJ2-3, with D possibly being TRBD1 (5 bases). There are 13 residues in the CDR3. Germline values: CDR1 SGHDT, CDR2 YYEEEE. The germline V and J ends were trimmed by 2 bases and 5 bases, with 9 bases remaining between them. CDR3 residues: CASSFIDRDTQYF. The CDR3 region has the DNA TGTGCCAGCAGCTTCATCGACAGAGATACGCAGTATTTT.

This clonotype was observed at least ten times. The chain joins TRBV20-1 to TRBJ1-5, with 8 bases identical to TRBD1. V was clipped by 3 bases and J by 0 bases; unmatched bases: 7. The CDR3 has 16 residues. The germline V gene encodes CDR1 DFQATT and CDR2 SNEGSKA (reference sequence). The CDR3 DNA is TGCAGTGCTAGTTCTGGGACAGGCTATAGCAATCAGCCCCAGCATTTT. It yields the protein CSASSGTGYSNQPQHF.